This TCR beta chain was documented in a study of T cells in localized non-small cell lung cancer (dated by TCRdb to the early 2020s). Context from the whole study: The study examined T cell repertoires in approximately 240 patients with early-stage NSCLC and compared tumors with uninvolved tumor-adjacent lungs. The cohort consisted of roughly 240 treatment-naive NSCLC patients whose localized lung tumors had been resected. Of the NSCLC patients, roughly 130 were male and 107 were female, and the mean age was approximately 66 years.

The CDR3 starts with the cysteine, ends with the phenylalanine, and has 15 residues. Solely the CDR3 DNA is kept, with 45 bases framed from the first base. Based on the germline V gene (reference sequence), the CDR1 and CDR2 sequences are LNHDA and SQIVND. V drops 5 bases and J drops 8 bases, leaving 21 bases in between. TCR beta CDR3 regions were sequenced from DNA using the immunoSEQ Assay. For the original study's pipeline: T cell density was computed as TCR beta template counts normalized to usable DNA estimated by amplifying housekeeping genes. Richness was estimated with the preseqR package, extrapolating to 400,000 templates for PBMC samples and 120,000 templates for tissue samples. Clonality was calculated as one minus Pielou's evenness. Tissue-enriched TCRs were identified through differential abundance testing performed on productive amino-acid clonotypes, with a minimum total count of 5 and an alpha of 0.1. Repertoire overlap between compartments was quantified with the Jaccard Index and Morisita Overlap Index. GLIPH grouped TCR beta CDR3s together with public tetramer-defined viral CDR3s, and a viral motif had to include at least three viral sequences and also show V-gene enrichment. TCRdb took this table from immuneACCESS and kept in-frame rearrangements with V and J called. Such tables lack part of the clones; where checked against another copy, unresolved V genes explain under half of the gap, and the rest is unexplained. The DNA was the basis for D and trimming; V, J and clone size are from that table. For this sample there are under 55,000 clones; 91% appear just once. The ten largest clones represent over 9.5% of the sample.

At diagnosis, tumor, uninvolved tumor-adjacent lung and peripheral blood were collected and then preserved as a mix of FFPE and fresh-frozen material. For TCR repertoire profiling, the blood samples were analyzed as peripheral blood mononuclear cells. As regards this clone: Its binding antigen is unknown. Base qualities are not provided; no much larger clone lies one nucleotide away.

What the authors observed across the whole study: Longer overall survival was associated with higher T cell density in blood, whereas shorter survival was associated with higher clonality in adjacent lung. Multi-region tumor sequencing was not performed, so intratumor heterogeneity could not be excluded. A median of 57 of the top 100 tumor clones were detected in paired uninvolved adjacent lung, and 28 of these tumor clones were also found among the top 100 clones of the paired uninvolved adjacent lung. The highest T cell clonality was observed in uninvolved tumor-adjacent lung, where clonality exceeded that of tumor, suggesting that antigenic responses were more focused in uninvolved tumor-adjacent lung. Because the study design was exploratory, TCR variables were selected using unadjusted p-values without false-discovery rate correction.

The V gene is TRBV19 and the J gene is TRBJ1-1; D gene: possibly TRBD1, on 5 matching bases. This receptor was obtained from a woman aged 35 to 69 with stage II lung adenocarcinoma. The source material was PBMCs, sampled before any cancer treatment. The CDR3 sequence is CASSLNHLRGAEAFF. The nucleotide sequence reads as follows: TGTGCCAGTAGTCTGAATCACCTGCGGGGCGCCGAAGCTTTCTTT.